The 14 T cell receptor beta chains presented below share a single source sample, sequenced in a study of Graves' ophthalmopathy and Graves' hyperthyroidism. RNA transcripts were the template, and TCR beta CDR3 regions were amplified from them. HTBI-primed RT-PCR formed the first round, and a multiplex PCR formed the second. TCRdb redid the calling of the multiplex PCR reads with MiXCR, one entry per CDR3 protein. The data hold about 200,000 distinct CDR3 sequences, with 25% to 35% observed a single time. Sequenced input: peripheral blood. The receptors were gathered from a man aged 50-60 years with Graves' ophthalmopathy.

This clonotype was counted at least ten times. This chain uses TRBV28 with TRBJ2-7, with TRBD2 matching 12 bases. CDR1 and CDR2 (germline): MDHEN, SYDVKM. Unmatched junction bases numbered 7, after V lost 6 bases and J lost 4 bases. This CDR3 contains 15 residues. In nucleotides, the CDR3 is TGTGCCAGCAGAATGACTAGCGGGAGAACTTACGAGCAGTACTTC. Its protein is CASRMTSGRTYEQYF.

This clonotype was seen at least ten times. The rearrangement uses TRBV12-3 or TRBV12-4 and TRBJ2-7; D remains ambiguous. The CDR3 is 14 residues long. V was shortened by 3 bases and J by 3 bases, with 12 bases between the two germline ends. CDR3 DNA: TGTGCCAGCAGTTTCGGAGCACTTGGCTACGAGCAGTACTTC. Protein: CASSFGALGYEQYF.

V and J are TRBV6-2 or TRBV6-3 and TRBJ2-7; 10 nucleotides match TRBD2. The CDR3 runs to 14 residues. From germline, CDR1 is MNHEY and CDR2 SVGEGT. V dropped 4 bases and J dropped 6; count of bases not matched to a gene: 6. The chain's CDR3 is CASSLLAGSGEQYF. CDR3 nucleotide sequence: TGTGCCAGCAGTTTACTAGCGGGATCGGGCGAGCAGTACTTC.

The sample holds many counts of this clonotype. The chain has TRBV11-1 and TRBJ2-7; 7 bases agree with TRBD2. The CDR3 extends over 16 amino acids. Per the germline V gene, CDR1 is SGHAT and CDR2 is FQDESV (reference sequence). The junction had 9 bases not matched to a gene; V was cut back by 0 bases and J by 4 bases. The CDR3 region has the DNA TGTGCCAGCAGCTTAGCGCCGGCGGGAGTTTCGTACGAGCAGTACTTC. This gives the protein CASSLAPAGVSYEQYF.

There are many counts of this clonotype. The DNA for the CDR3 is TGCAGTGCTAGAGATCGACGACTAGCGGTTAGGGGCTCCTACGAGCAGTACTTC. Translating gives CSARDRRLAVRGSYEQYF. The rearrangement links TRBV20-1 to TRBJ2-7, with 9 bases lining up with TRBD2. Germline CDR1 DFQATT, CDR2 SNEGSKA (reference sequence). J lost 0 bases, V lost 0 bases, and 12 bases had no gene match. The CDR3 length is 18 residues.

This clonotype was seen ten or more times. This chain joins TRBV20-1 and TRBJ2-7; D unclear. This CDR3 is 13 amino acids long. Germline V CDR1 and CDR2: DFQATT, SNEGSKA (reference sequence). V was shortened by 4 bases and J by 7 bases, with 17 bases between the two germline ends. CDR3 loop: CSAILGNLGEQYF. CDR3 in DNA: TGCAGTGCTATTCTAGGGAATCTCGGTGAGCAGTACTTC.

This clonotype was counted at least ten times. The rearrangement uses TRBV28 and TRBJ2-7, with 7 bases aligning to TRBD2. J gave up 3 bases and V 6 bases, and 14 bases lay outside the gene matches. Germline V gives CDR1 MDHEN, CDR2 SYDVKM. This CDR3 contains 16 residues. The CDR3 DNA is TGTGCCAGCAGCGGACGGTTCGGGACTACGGACTACGAGCAGTACTTC. Its protein is CASSGRFGTTDYEQYF.

The V call is TRBV7-2, the J call TRBJ1-5; D uncertain. Germline CDR1 reads SGHTA; CDR2 reads FQGNSA. The CDR3 is 13 residues long. V was clipped by 5 bases and J by 4 bases, with 9 bases between them. CDR3: CASSVRTNQPQHF. The DNA for the CDR3 is TGTGCCAGCAGCGTCCGGACTAATCAGCCCCAGCATTTT.

In its sample, this clonotype was seen many times. The chain combines TRBV30 with TRBJ2-3; 12 bases agree with TRBD2. The CDR3 has 14 amino acids. Germline CDR1 GTSNPN, CDR2 SVGIG (reference sequence). Germline trimming cut 4 bases from V and 3 bases from J; bases unmatched to any gene: 2. The CDR3 loop is CAWTSGRGTDTQYF. DNA of the CDR3: TGTGCCTGGACTAGCGGGAGGGGGACAGATACGCAGTATTTT.

This clonotype appeared many times. The chain has TRBV20-1 and TRBJ2-5, with TRBD2 matching 7 bases. CDR1 is DFQATT and CDR2 is SNEGSKA in the germline V gene (reference sequence). The CDR3 length is 13 residues. The V and J ends lost 6 bases and 3 bases, in that order; junction bases with no gene match: 7. As DNA, the CDR3 is TGCAGTGCCCCCCCTAGCGGAGAAGAGACCCAGTACTTC. Translating gives CSAPPSGEETQYF.

The rearrangement joins TRBV6-2 or TRBV6-3 to TRBJ2-5; 8 nucleotides line up with TRBD2. V shed 3 bases, J shed 1 base, and the junction held 4 bases outside the gene matches. CDR1 and CDR2 (germline): MNHEY, SVGEGT. The CDR3 totals 15 residues. CDR3 DNA sequence: TGTGCCAGCAGTTATTCGGCGGGAGGCCAAGAGACCCAGTACTTC. It codes for CASSYSAGGQETQYF.

This chain links TRBV6-2 or TRBV6-3 with TRBJ2-2, with D unresolved. There are 14 residues in the CDR3. The V gene's germline CDR1 is MNHEY and CDR2 SVGEGT. V gave up 7 bases and J gave up 2 bases, with 11 bases separating them. For the CDR3, the DNA is TGTGCCAGCACCTCGCCTCTTAACACCGGGGAGCTGTTTTTT. This gives the protein CASTSPLNTGELFF.

This clonotype was detected many times. The chain carries TRBV15 and TRBJ2-4; no reliable D call. This CDR3 is built from 13 residues. Trimming took off 0 bases at V and 4 bases at J, with 4 bases between the two ends. CDR1 and CDR2 (germline): LNHNV, YYDKDF (reference sequence). CDR3 sequence reads: CATSRDPKNIQYF. The DNA for the CDR3 is TGTGCCACCAGCAGAGATCCTAAAAACATTCAGTACTTC.

Note on this clonotype: Germline is not matched at one junction end, which may reflect a read error. The chain employs TRBV19 and TRBJ1-1; a weak D match, TRBD1 (5 bases). Germline V gives CDR1 LNHDA, CDR2 SQIVND (reference sequence). The CDR3 length is 14 residues. The CDR3, as DNA: TGTGCCAGTAGTATTTCGGGGGTTAACACTGAAGCTCTCTTT. This encodes CASSISGVNTEALF.